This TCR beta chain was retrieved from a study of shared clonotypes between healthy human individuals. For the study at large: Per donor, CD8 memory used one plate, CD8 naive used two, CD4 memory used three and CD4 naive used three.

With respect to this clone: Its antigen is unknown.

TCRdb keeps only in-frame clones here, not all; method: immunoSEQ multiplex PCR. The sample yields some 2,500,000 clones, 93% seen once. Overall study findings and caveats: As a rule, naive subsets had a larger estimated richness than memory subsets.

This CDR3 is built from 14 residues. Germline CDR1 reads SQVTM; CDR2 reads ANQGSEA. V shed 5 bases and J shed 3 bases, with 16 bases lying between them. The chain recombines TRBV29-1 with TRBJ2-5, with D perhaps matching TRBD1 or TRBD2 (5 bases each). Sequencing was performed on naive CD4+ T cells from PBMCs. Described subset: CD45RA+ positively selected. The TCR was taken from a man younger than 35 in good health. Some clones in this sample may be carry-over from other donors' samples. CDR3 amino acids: CSVLTVGGKETQYF. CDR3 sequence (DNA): TGCAGCGTTCTCACCGTTGGGGGTAAAGAGACCCAGTACTTC.